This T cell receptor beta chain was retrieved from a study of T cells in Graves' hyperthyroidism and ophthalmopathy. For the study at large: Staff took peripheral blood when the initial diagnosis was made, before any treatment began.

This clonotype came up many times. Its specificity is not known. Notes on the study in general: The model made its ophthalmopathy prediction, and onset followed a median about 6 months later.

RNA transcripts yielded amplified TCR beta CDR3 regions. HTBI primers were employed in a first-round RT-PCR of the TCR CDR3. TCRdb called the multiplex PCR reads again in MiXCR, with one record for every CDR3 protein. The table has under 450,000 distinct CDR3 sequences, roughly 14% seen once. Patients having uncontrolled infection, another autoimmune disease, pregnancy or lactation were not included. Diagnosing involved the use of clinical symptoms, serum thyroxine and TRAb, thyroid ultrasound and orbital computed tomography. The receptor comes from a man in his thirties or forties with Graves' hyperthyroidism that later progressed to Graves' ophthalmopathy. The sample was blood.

In nucleotides, the CDR3 is TGTGCCAGCAGTTCCCTCCGAGAGGGGGACTTCGGAGAGACCCAGTACTTC. Translating it yields CASSSLREGDFGETQYF. The chain uses TRBV6-2 or TRBV6-3 and TRBJ2-5; tentatively, D is TRBD1 or TRBD2 (6 bases each). V was shortened by 4 bases and J by 4 bases, with 22 bases between the two germline ends. Germline V gives CDR1 MNHEY, CDR2 SVGEGT. The CDR3 extends over 17 amino acids.